A selection of T cell receptor beta chains follows, all from one sample in a study of T-cell reconstitution after alpha-beta-depleted transplantation in children. TCRdb reprocessed the PCR reads with MiXCR, giving one entry per CDR3 protein. The top ten clones hold about 30% of a sample with a few hundred thousand distinct CDR3 sequences, roughly two fifths of them seen once. The specimen was PBMCs, collected before TCRalphabeta/CD19-depleted stem cell transplant. These receptors came from a girl aged 2 to 10 with aplastic anemia, due to receive a stem cell transplant. Both conserved end residues are part of each CDR3.

j_gene,v_gene,CDR3aa
TRBJ2-1,TRBV29-1,CSAPGTGGPNEQFF
TRBJ2-5,TRBV20-1,CSASPLGGGSQETQYF
TRBJ2-7,TRBV7-2,CASSPARGQGTYEQYF
TRBJ2-1,TRBV4-1,CASSHPSSGRSYNEQFF
TRBJ1-1,TRBV4-3,CASSQATGRAGTEAFF
TRBJ2-6,TRBV18,CASSRETVSSGANVLTF
TRBJ1-1,TRBV15,CATSREGAAEAFF
TRBJ2-3,TRBV4-3,CSSSQGHRGAGETDTQYF
TRBJ2-2,TRBV7-7,CASSPLGGRNTGELFF
TRBJ2-1,TRBV10-3,CAISRDNEQFF
TRBJ2-7,TRBV6-1,CASSKRTPISYEQYF
TRBJ1-3,TRBV11-1,CASSLVGGTGPSGNTIYF
TRBJ2-1,TRBV30,CAWSYGTYDEQFF
TRBJ2-5,TRBV29-1,CSGSVETQYF
TRBJ1-2,TRBV20-1,CSARGAVSVLGLDGYTF
TRBJ1-2,TRBV10-1,CASPEGAYTF
TRBJ2-3,TRBV28,CASTPGVTDTQYF
TRBJ2-2,TRBV27,CASSLSGGAFTGELFF
TRBJ2-2,TRBV15,CATSGTAAGELFF
TRBJ2-1,TRBV4-2,CASSQTPGLEYNEQFF
TRBJ2-5,TRBV2,CASGTSGRASQETQYF
TRBJ2-1,TRBV30,CAHQIGGSHNEQFF
TRBJ1-1,TRBV5-1,CASSFSASGVNEAFF
TRBJ2-4,TRBV6-1,CASSNLGVENIQYF
TRBJ2-3,TRBV6-2/TRBV6-3,CASSFPALTSTDTQYF
TRBJ2-5,TRBV28,CASSAGGPQETQYF
TRBJ1-1,TRBV20-1,CSALKQVNTEAFF
TRBJ2-2,TRBV15,CATSRDFSGSGELFF
TRBJ1-4,TRBV20-1,CSARQGAATNEKLFF
TRBJ2-3,TRBV4-1,CASKQRDLGQFAQYF
TRBJ2-1,TRBV5-1,CASSLAGGRIDNEQFF
TRBJ2-1,TRBV7-9,CASSSAGTLYNEQFF
TRBJ2-1,TRBV5-6,CASSLVNGGGEQFF
TRBJ2-3,TRBV5-6,CASSENAGGSTDTQYF
TRBJ2-5,TRBV7-7,CASSLASGTGVLETQYF
TRBJ2-2,TRBV9,CASSPKRGGELFF
TRBJ2-3,TRBV15,CATSFVDTQYF
TRBJ2-2,TRBV28,CASSPWTSGRTGELFF
TRBJ1-3,TRBV9,CASSGTGKDTIYF
TRBJ2-6,TRBV6-1,CASRQGTYTSGANVLTF
TRBJ2-3,TRBV6-5,CASSFRGLTTDTQYF
TRBJ2-7,TRBV5-1,CASSRASGSMGYEQYF
TRBJ2-1,TRBV28,CASSLKVNEQFF
TRBJ1-2,TRBV20-1,CSAMFVEGGGDYGYTF
TRBJ2-3,TRBV5-1,CASSLVAGTQYF
TRBJ2-1,TRBV30,CAWRTSGSYNEQFF
TRBJ2-3,TRBV3-1,CASRRGGGTDTQYF
TRBJ1-1,TRBV5-1,CASSLQLGTEAFF
TRBJ2-5,TRBV7-2,CASSLVGVGGFQETQYF
TRBJ2-3,TRBV6-1,CASGSPSAGADTQYF
TRBJ2-5,TRBV12-3/TRBV12-4,CASRGGTAQYF
TRBJ2-6,TRBV11-2,CASSFGRVWAGDSGANVLTF
TRBJ1-1,TRBV7-9,CASTVDRVGTEAFF
TRBJ2-6,TRBV5-1,CASSFTWRLGSGANVLTF
TRBJ2-5,TRBV20-1,CSARLAGAKETQYF
TRBJ1-2,TRBV5-6,CASGLSSYGYTF
TRBJ1-1,TRBV9,CASSRGTGLNTEAFF
TRBJ2-3,TRBV29-1,CSVRRDTQYF
TRBJ2-7,TRBV15,CATSRTWDSSSYEQYF
TRBJ2-7,TRBV20-1,CSPPMASLTYEQYF